This T cell receptor (beta chain) was sequenced in a study of shared clonotypes between healthy human individuals. Sequenced by immunoSEQ multiplex PCR; TCRdb stores in-frame clones only, minus some. The sample holds about 2.3 million clones; roughly 93% are singletons and the top ten take about 0.39%. V was pared by 3 bases and J by 4 bases, with 14 bases of the junction left unmatched. Germline loops: CDR1 SGHDN, CDR2 FVKESK. There are 20 residues in the CDR3. V and J are TRBV14 and TRBJ2-2, with 13 bases aligning to TRBD2. Sequencing was carried out using naive CD4+ T cells from PBMCs. Subset defined: CD45RA+ positively selected. This clonotype originated in a young man in good health. Some clones in this sample may be carry-over from other donors' samples. This CDR3 reads CASSHLNLLAGGPGTGELFF. The CDR3 bases are TGTGCCAGCAGCCACCTCAATCTACTAGCGGGAGGGCCTGGCACCGGGGAGCTGTTTTTT. Using reference TRBV14 and TRBJ2-2 for the parts outside the CDR3, the full variable domain is EAGVTQFPSHSVIEKGQTVTLRCDPISGHDNLYWYRRVMGKEIKFLLHFVKESKQDESGMPNNRFLAERTGGTYSTLKVQPAELEDSGVYFCASSHLNLLAGGPGTGELFFGEGSRLTVL.